This passage covers 19 T cell receptor beta chains from one sample sequenced in a study of blood T cell repertoires in COVID-19. The assay was immunoSEQ multiplex PCR, and TCRdb's table has in-frame clones only and misses some. The data contain about 210,000 clones, 70% to 90% of them singletons. Sequenced sample: peripheral blood. These receptors came from a woman between 45 and 60 years old with active or convalescent COVID-19.

The J gene is TRBJ1-3, the V gene TRBV5-1; the D gene is possibly TRBD1 (5 bases). This CDR3 has 17 amino acids. The V gene's germline CDR1 is SGHRS and CDR2 YFSETQ. Trimming stripped 0 bases from V and 0 bases from J, with 13 bases between. CDR3 sequence (DNA): TGCGCCAGCAGCTTGGTCCCCACAGGCCTCTCTGGAAACACCATATATTTT. Translating it yields CASSLVPTGLSGNTIYF.

Regarding this clone: The same CDR3 can be traced to other DNA sequences in this sample. This chain uses TRBV28 with TRBJ1-2; the D is unclear. V shed 6 bases and J shed 5 bases, with 10 bases lying between them. The germline V gene encodes CDR1 MDHEN and CDR2 SYDVKM. CDR3 length: 12 residues. The CDR3 loop is CASSLRGYGYTF. In DNA, the CDR3 is TGTGCCAGCAGCCTACGAGGGTATGGCTACACCTTC.

The gene calls are TRBV2 and TRBJ1-1; tentatively, D is TRBD1 (6 bases). The CDR3 is 12 amino acids. Germline V CDR1 and CDR2: SNHLY, FYNNEI. Trimming took 5 bases from V and 5 from J, leaving 9 bases between them. The CDR3 spells CASSTGKTEAFF. The CDR3, as DNA: TGTGCCAGCAGTACAGGGAAAACTGAAGCTTTCTTT.

Regarding this clone: Distinct nucleotide sequences in the sample also encode this CDR3. The chain has TRBV18 and TRBJ1-1; D is possibly TRBD1 (5 bases). This CDR3 contains 13 residues. The V end was cut by 6 bases, the J end by 1 base, with 9 bases between. Germline CDR1 reads KGHSH; CDR2 reads LQKENI. The CDR3 loop is CASSLGQNTEAFF. The CDR3 coding sequence is TGTGCCAGCTCCCTTGGACAGAACACTGAAGCTTTCTTT. Using reference TRBV18 and TRBJ1-1 for the parts outside the CDR3, the full variable domain is NAGVMQNPRHLVRRRGQEARLRCSPMKGHSHVYWYRQLPEEGLKFMVYLQKENIIDESGMPKERFSAEFPKEGPSILRIQQVVRGDSAAYFCASSLGQNTEAFFGQGTRLTVV.

This chain links TRBV20-1 with TRBJ2-2; D is perhaps TRBD2 (6 bases). The V gene's germline CDR1 is DFQATT and CDR2 SNEGSKA (reference sequence). This CDR3 region has 15 residues. The V and J ends lost 3 bases and 1 base respectively, with 12 bases between them. CDR3 DNA: TGCAGTGCTAGTCGGGGGTCCCTGAACACCGGGGAGCTGTTTTTT. It codes for CSASRGSLNTGELFF.

This clone was found a few times. The chain combines TRBV5-5 with TRBJ1-3; 9 bases are shared with TRBD1. This CDR3 has 15 amino acids. The germline V gene encodes CDR1 SGHKS and CDR2 YYEKEE (reference sequence). V was clipped by 4 bases and J by 5 bases; unmatched bases: 7. CDR3 protein: CASSPRQGDRNTIYF. CDR3 nucleotide sequence: TGTGCCAGCAGCCCGCGACAGGGGGATCGAAACACCATATATTTT.

This chain links TRBV2 with TRBJ1-5; D remains unclear. CDR1 and CDR2 from the germline V gene are SNHLY and FYNNEI. The CDR3 is made up of 14 amino acids. Trimming cost V 6 bases and J 6 bases, with 15 bases left between them. The CDR3 DNA follows: TGTGCCAGCAGGAATGGACCGGGAGGTCAGCCCCAGCATTTT. Translating it yields CASRNGPGGQPQHF.

Comments on this clone: The junction differs from germline at one of its ends, possibly a read error. The chain joins TRBV2 to TRBJ1-2; 7 bases agree with TRBD1. This CDR3 contains 11 residues. In germline, CDR1 is SNHLY, CDR2 FYNNEI. This CDR3 is CASSVRQGLSF. For the CDR3, the DNA is TGTGCCAGCAGTGTACGACAGGGCCTCTCCTTC.

The gene calls are TRBV5-4 and TRBJ1-4; D remains ambiguous. Germline-derived CDR1 and CDR2 are SGHNT and YYREEE (reference sequence). V was shortened by 1 base and J by 4 bases, with 11 bases between the two germline ends. CDR3 length: 15 residues. CDR3 in DNA: TGTGCCAGCAGCTTGATGGTGGGGAGTAATGAAAAACTGTTTTTT. It codes for CASSLMVGSNEKLFF.

V gene TRBV9 combines with J gene TRBJ1-2; D is undetermined. The V gene's germline CDR1 is SGDLS and CDR2 YYNGEE. This CDR3 has 15 residues. V dropped 4 bases and J dropped 8 bases, with 21 bases sitting between them. The chain's CDR3 is CASSPGGWGERGYTF. In DNA form, the CDR3 reads TGTGCCAGCAGCCCGGGAGGATGGGGTGAGCGGGGCTACACCTTC.

The V gene is TRBV10-1, the J gene TRBJ2-5, with 9 bases matching TRBD2. The V and J ends lost 0 bases and 6 bases, in that order; junction bases with no gene match: 8. From germline, CDR1 is WNHNN and CDR2 SYGVQD (reference sequence). This CDR3 has 16 residues. The DNA of the CDR3 is TGCGCCAGCAGTGAGTCGAGAGCTAGCGGGGTGCAGACCCAGTACTTC. As protein: CASSESRASGVQTQYF.

The chain combines TRBV4-1 with TRBJ1-1, with 7 positions matching TRBD1. V trimming: 3 bases; J trimming: 4 bases; junction bases outside the gene matches: 5. The V gene's germline CDR1 is MGHRA and CDR2 YSYEKL. This CDR3 is 14 amino acids long. CDR3 in amino acids: CASSQTGMSTEAFF. CDR3 nucleotides: TGCGCCAGCAGCCAGACAGGGATGAGCACTGAAGCTTTCTTT.

V is TRBV28 and J is TRBJ1-3; possible D gene TRBD1, 6 bases. The CDR3 sequence is 13 residues long. Germline V gives CDR1 MDHEN, CDR2 SYDVKM. V was clipped by 6 bases and J by 5 bases, with 11 bases between them. CDR3 coding DNA: TGTGCCAGCAGGGACAGCCGACGAAACACCATATATTTT. Its translation: CASRDSRRNTIYF.

The chain employs TRBV7-2 and TRBJ2-3, with a tentative D call TRBD2 (5 bases). Germline CDR1 SGHTA, CDR2 FQGNSA. The CDR3 covers 14 residues. The V end was cut by 0 bases, the J end by 3 bases, with 7 bases between. CDR3 amino acids: CASSLAGVTDTQYF. CDR3 bases: TGTGCCAGCAGCTTAGCGGGAGTGACAGATACGCAGTATTTT.

The chain couples TRBV5-4 to TRBJ1-2, with D tentatively TRBD1 (6 bases). Germline V gene lookup returns CDR1 SGHNT and CDR2 YYREEE (reference sequence). Trimming shortened V by 0 bases and J by 4 bases, and 10 bases separated the two germline ends. This CDR3 has 14 amino acids. DNA of the CDR3: TGTGCCAGCAGCTTGGATGGGGGCCTCTATGGCTACACCTTC. It is translated as CASSLDGGLYGYTF.

The rearrangement joins TRBV21-1 to TRBJ1-3. TRBV21-1 is described as a pseudogene. The CDR3 is 15 amino acids. The CDR3 coding sequence is TGTGCCAGCAGCAAAGGACTGTTCTCTGGAAACACCATATATTTT. Protein: CASSKGLFSGNTIYF.

J is TRBJ2-1 and V is TRBV6-5; TRBD1 matches 8 bases. There are 13 residues in the CDR3. Germline CDR1 reads MNHEY; CDR2 reads SVGAGI. V was pared by 6 bases and J by 6 bases, with 4 bases of the junction left unmatched. The CDR3 DNA reads as TGTGCCAGCAGCGTGGACAGGGCCAATGAGCAGTTCTTC. Amino acids: CASSVDRANEQFF.

J is TRBJ1-2 and V is TRBV7-9; the D is unclear. The V gene lost 2 bases and the J gene lost 2 bases, with 15 bases spanning the gap. Germline V gives CDR1 SEHNR, CDR2 FQNEAQ (reference sequence). The CDR3 is made up of 16 amino acids. CDR3: CASSLLEGGYNYGYTF. The CDR3 DNA reads TGTGCCAGCAGCTTATTAGAGGGAGGTTACAACTATGGCTACACCTTC.

The V call is TRBV7-9, the J call TRBJ1-6; no reliable D call. The CDR3 is made up of 16 amino acids. Trimming took 5 bases from V and 7 from J, leaving 18 bases between them. Germline V gives CDR1 SEHNR, CDR2 FQNEAQ (reference sequence). DNA of the CDR3: TGTGCCAGCAGCCCTTCCCGGGAACACTGGAATTCACCCCTCCACTTT. Protein sequence: CASSPSREHWNSPLHF.